Listed below are T cell receptor beta chains from one sample, sequenced in a study of shared clonotypes between healthy human individuals. TCRdb keeps only in-frame clones here, not all; method: immunoSEQ multiplex PCR. The sample lists more than 500,000 clones, roughly 95% occurring once. The sample was naive CD8+ T cells sorted from blood. Receptor source: a woman in her twenties or thirties in good health. CDR3s include the opening cysteine and the closing phenylalanine or tryptophan. The D gene is left open where the match is weak. Only some rows state a clone size, as once, few, many or a class for expanded clones.

D,V,J,size,CDR3,DNA
NA,TRBV13,TRBJ1-1,NA,CASSPAVSRGTNTEAFF,TGTGCCAGCAGCCCTGCCGTATCGCGGGGGACGAACACTGAAGCTTTCTTT
NA,TRBV5-4,TRBJ2-7,NA,CASSLGGSSYEQYF,TGTGCCAGCAGCTTGGGCGGTAGCTCCTACGAGCAGTACTTC
TRBD1,TRBV9,TRBJ1-2,NA,CASSVQGDSYTF,TGTGCCAGCAGCGTACAGGGGGATAGCTACACCTTC
TRBD2,TRBV7-6,TRBJ2-2,NA,CASRGGSKGGELFF,TGTGCCAGCAGGGGCGGGAGTAAGGGCGGGGAGCTGTTTTTT
TRBD1,TRBV13,TRBJ2-7,NA,CASSPEGTGEGIGYEQYF,TGTGCCAGCAGCCCAGAGGGGACAGGGGAGGGAATTGGCTACGAGCAGTACTTC
NA,TRBV13,TRBJ2-1,NA,CASSSSTYNEQFF,TGTGCCAGCAGCTCATCCACTTACAATGAGCAGTTCTTC
NA,TRBV5-1,TRBJ1-2,NA,CASSLTGSYYGYTF,TGCGCCAGCAGCTTGACGGGATCTTACTATGGCTACACCTTC
NA,TRBV5-4,TRBJ1-1,NA,CASSLGIGGLDEAFF,TGTGCCAGCAGCTTGGGCATTGGGGGATTGGATGAAGCTTTCTTT
NA,TRBV7-9,TRBJ2-3,NA,CASSPSGTRDKSTDTQYF,TGTGCCAGCAGCCCTTCCGGAACGCGGGATAAGAGCACAGATACGCAGTATTTT
NA,TRBV11-1,TRBJ2-7,NA,CASSLGRGYEQYF,TGTGCCAGCAGCTTAGGCAGGGGATACGAGCAGTACTTC
TRBD2,TRBV27,TRBJ2-7,NA,CASSAGVKGYEQYF,TGTGCCAGCAGTGCGGGAGTGAAGGGATACGAGCAGTACTTC
NA,TRBV28,TRBJ2-7,NA,CASSQNYEQYF,TGTGCCAGCAGTCAGAATTACGAGCAGTACTTC
NA,TRBV27,TRBJ1-1,NA,CASSLNPLTEAFF,TGTGCCAGCAGTTTAAATCCGCTAACTGAAGCTTTCTTT
NA,TRBV19,TRBJ1-5,NA,CASSTGNQPQHF,TGTGCCAGTAGTACCGGGAATCAGCCCCAGCATTTT
NA,TRBV11-2,TRBJ2-7,NA,CASSLDGNYEQYF,TGTGCCAGCAGCTTGGACGGGAACTACGAGCAGTACTTC
NA,TRBV5-4,TRBJ1-1,few,CASSRVDTEAFF,TGTGCCAGCAGCCGGGTGGACACTGAAGCTTTCTTT
TRBD1,TRBV7-9,TRBJ2-7,NA,CASSEPDRSSYEQYF,TGTGCCAGCAGCGAACCGGACAGGAGCTCCTACGAGCAGTACTTC
TRBD2,TRBV10-1,TRBJ2-1,NA,CASSERGSSGWNEQFF,TGCGCCAGCAGTGAGCGTGGGTCTAGCGGGTGGAATGAGCAGTTCTTC
NA,TRBV14,TRBJ2-3,NA,CASSQGLVGPDTQYF,TGTGCCAGCAGCCAAGGACTAGTCGGCCCAGATACGCAGTATTTT
NA,TRBV30,TRBJ2-7,NA,CAWSAADSDFYEQYF,TGTGCCTGGAGTGCGGCGGATTCAGACTTCTACGAGCAGTACTTC
NA,TRBV19,TRBJ1-5,once,CASNPGGGGQPQHF,TGTGCCAGTAACCCGGGGGGGGGCGGTCAGCCCCAGCATTTT
NA,TRBV6-1,TRBJ2-2,NA,CASSAGSTGELFF,TGTGCCAGCAGTGCAGGGTCGACCGGGGAGCTGTTTTTT
NA,TRBV11-2,TRBJ2-7,NA,CASSLPGLASYEQYF,TGTGCCAGCAGCTTACCGGGACTTGCCTCCTACGAGCAGTACTTC
NA,TRBV9,TRBJ2-2,NA,CASSGDSGELFF,TGTGCCAGCAGCGGGGATTCCGGGGAGCTGTTTTTT
TRBD1,TRBV7-9,TRBJ1-1,NA,CASSDSGGTEAFF,TGTGCCAGCAGCGATTCAGGGGGCACTGAAGCTTTCTTT
TRBD2,TRBV28,TRBJ2-7,NA,CASSFSGSHAGNEQYF,TGTGCCAGCAGCTTTAGCGGGAGCCACGCTGGGAACGAGCAGTACTTC
NA,TRBV13,TRBJ2-7,NA,CASSLSAGNYEQYF,TGTGCCAGCAGCTTATCCGCTGGAAACTACGAGCAGTACTTC
NA,TRBV5-6,TRBJ2-4,NA,CASSLPGAHIQYF,TGTGCCAGCAGCTTGCCGGGAGCCCACATTCAGTACTTC